This T cell receptor (beta chain) was documented in a study of read filtering for tumor transcriptome and immune sequencing. Whole-study context: R-ISS stage counts were 8 for I, roughly 15 for II, 7 for III. Per sample, TCR-region reads ranged about 3.5 to 11 million by IR-seq, 85 to 1273 by RNA-seq.

At the time of active disease, bone marrow was collected from every patient. Broader study findings: This fraction held mixed bone marrow immune cells after CD138-negative sorting.

The sample holds many counts of this clonotype. The antigen is not known. From 350 to 500 ng of RNA, a library with molecular barcoded alpha/delta and beta/gamma adaptors was made. Using its own MiXCR run on the reads, TCRdb lists one record per CDR3 protein. This table holds approximately 45,000 distinct CDR3 sequences, 20% found once. This TCR was recovered from a donor aged 40 or over with multiple myeloma. Sequenced input: a population of CD138-negative cells sorted from bone marrow.

CDR3 nucleotides: TGTGCCATCGGGGGACAGTCCGAGCAGTACTTC. Protein sequence: CAIGGQSEQYF. The chain has TRBV10-3 and TRBJ2-7; the match to TRBD1 covers 7 bases. Germline CDR1 reads ENHRY; CDR2 reads SYGVKD. Trimming cost V 8 bases and J 6 bases; bases outside gene matches: 4. The CDR3 has 11 amino acids.